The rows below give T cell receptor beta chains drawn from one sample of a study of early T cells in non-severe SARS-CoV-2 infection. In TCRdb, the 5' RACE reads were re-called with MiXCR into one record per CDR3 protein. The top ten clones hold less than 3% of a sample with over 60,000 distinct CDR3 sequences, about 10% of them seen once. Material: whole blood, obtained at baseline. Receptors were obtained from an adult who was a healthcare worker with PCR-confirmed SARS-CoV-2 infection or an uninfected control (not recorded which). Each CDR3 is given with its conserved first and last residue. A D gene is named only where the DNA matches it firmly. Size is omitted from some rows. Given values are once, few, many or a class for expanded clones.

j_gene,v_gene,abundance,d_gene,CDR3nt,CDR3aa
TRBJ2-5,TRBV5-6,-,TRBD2,TGTGCCAGCAGCTTACTAGCGGACCAAGAGACCCAGTACTTC,CASSLLADQETQYF
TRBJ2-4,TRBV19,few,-,TGTGCCAGCGCGGTACAGGGGAGGATGGACATTCAGTACTTC,CASAVQGRMDIQYF
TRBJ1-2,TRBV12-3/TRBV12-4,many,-,TGTGCCAGCAGTCTTAAGGGCGTCTATGGCTACACCTTC,CASSLKGVYGYTF
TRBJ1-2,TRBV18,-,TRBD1,TGTGCCAGCTCGCCTGAGGACAGGGCCTATGGCTACACCTTC,CASSPEDRAYGYTF
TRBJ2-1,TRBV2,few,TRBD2,TGTGCCAGCAGTCGACTAGCGGGGGGGTCTTACAATGAGCAGTTCTTC,CASSRLAGGSYNEQFF
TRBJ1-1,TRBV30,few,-,TGTGCCTGGAAGGCGCAGATGAACACTGAAGCTTTCTTT,CAWKAQMNTEAFF
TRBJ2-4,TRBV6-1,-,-,TGTGCCAGCAGCGAGGACGCCGCCTGGGGGGCGCGGGGTGGAAACATTCAGTACTTC,CASSEDAAWGARGGNIQYF
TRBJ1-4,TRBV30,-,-,TGTGCCTGGAGGGGCAGGTTGGGGGAAAAACTGTTTTTT,CAWRGRLGEKLFF
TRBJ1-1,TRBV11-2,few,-,TGTGCCAGCAGGGCCCCGGGACATGTAACGATAGAAGCTTTCTTT,CASRAPGHVTIEAFF
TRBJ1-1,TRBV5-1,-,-,TGCGCCAGCAGCTTAGGGTCATTGAACACTGAAGCTTTCTTT,CASSLGSLNTEAFF
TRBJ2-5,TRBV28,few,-,TGTGCCAGCAGCCCGATGGAGACCCAGTACTTC,CASSPMETQYF
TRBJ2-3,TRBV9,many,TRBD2,TGTGCCAGCAGCGTTGCTAGCGGGGGAGGGACAGATACGCAGTATTTT,CASSVASGGGTDTQYF
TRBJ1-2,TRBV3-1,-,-,TGTGCCAGCAGCGACAAGGGCGAAGTAAGGGCCACTAACTATGGCTACACCTTC,CASSDKGEVRATNYGYTF
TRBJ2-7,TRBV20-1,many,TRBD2,TGCAGTGCTACTGGGACTAGCGGGGGGGCTTCCTACGAGCAGTACTTC,CSATGTSGGASYEQYF
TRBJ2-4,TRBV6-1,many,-,TGTGCCAGCAGCTCCCTGGGGCAGGGCAAAAACATTCAGTACTTC,CASSSLGQGKNIQYF
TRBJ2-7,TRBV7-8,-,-,TGTGCCAGCAGCTTAGTTGCCGGTCCGCAGTACTTC,CASSLVAGPQYF
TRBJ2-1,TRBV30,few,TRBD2,TGTGCCTGGAGTGGGACTAGCGATCATGAGCAGTTCTTC,CAWSGTSDHEQFF
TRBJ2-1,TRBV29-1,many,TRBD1,TGCAGCGGAGACAGGGCCCGTTCGAATGAGCAGTTCTTC,CSGDRARSNEQFF
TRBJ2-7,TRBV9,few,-,TGTGCCAGCAGCGAGGCGGACAACTCCTACGAGCAGTACTTC,CASSEADNSYEQYF
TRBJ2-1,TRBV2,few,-,TGTGCCAGCAGCCGGGGGGCCCAATACAATGAGCAGTTCTTC,CASSRGAQYNEQFF